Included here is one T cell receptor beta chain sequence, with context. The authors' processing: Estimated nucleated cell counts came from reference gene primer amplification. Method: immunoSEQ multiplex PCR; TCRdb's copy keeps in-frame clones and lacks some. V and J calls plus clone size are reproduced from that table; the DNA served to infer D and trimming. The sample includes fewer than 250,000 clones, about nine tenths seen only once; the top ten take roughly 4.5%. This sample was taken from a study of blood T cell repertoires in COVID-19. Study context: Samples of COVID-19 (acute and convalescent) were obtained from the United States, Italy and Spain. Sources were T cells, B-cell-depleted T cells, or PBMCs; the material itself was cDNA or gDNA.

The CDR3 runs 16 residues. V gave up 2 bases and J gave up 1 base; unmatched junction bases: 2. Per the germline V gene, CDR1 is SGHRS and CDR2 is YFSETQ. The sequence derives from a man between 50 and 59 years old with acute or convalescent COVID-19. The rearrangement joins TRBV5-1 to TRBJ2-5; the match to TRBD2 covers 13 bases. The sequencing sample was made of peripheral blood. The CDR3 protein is CASSLGTSGAQETQYF. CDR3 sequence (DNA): TGCGCCAGCAGCTTAGGGACTAGCGGGGCCCAAGAGACCCAGTACTTC.